The source of this TCR beta chain is a study of post-analysis software for immune sequencing data. Across the whole study: The patients showed relapsing-remitting, secondary progressive and progressive-relapsing multiple sclerosis courses.

A note on this clonotype: As yet, its antigen is unknown.

The CDR3 runs 15 residues. V shed 1 base, J shed 7 bases, and the junction held 10 bases outside the gene matches. Germline-derived CDR1 and CDR2 are SGHTA and FQGNSA. Tagging with unique molecular identifiers was a feature of the TCR beta cDNA libraries. TCRdb used MiXCR to reprocess the PCR reads, holding one entry per CDR3 protein. Here the sample spans hundreds of thousands of distinct CDR3 sequences, approximately 38% being singletons. General study results and limits: Patients carried five TRBV segments more frequently than controls did, and TRBV5-6, TRBV5-1 and TRBV20-1 were among them. Comparison with controls showed significantly lower normalized Chao1 diversity in multiple sclerosis patients.

The gene calls are TRBV7-2 and TRBJ2-7; 7 bases agree with TRBD1. The sequencing sample was made of blood. The sequence derives from a girl aged 10 to 17 with multiple sclerosis. Here the CDR3 DNA reads TGTGCCAGCAGCTTAGAGGGGACAGTACTACAGGAGCAGTACTTC. The encoded protein is CASSLEGTVLQEQYF.